This TCR beta chain was retrieved from a study of shared clonotypes between healthy human individuals. The CDR3 loop spans 19 amino acids. With 4 bases clipped from V and 3 bases from J, the junction kept 11 bases outside the gene matches. Germline CDR1 MGHRA, CDR2 YSYEKL. Donors had no recently reported acute infections or vaccinations and were HIV-negative. All donors were Caucasian adults living in Nashville, Tennessee. Researchers ran the assay at a deep level. The quantity of DNA used in unsorted PBMC replicate PCRs was approximately 300 ng, corresponding to 30,000 to 35,000 T cell genomes. Data came from immunoSEQ multiplex PCR; TCRdb stores just in-frame clones and leaves some out. This sample has 450,000 to 500,000 clones, with about 84% found just once.

The rearrangement links TRBV4-1 to TRBJ2-3; 15 nucleotides align to TRBD2. Input material: PBMCs. The sequence was collected from a woman aged 40 to 50 in good health. Some clones in this sample may be carry-over from other donors' samples. CDR3 coding DNA: TGCGCCAGCAGCCCCAGGACTAGCGGGAGGGCCGGTTCGACAGATACGCAGTATTTT. This sequence encodes CASSPRTSGRAGSTDTQYF.